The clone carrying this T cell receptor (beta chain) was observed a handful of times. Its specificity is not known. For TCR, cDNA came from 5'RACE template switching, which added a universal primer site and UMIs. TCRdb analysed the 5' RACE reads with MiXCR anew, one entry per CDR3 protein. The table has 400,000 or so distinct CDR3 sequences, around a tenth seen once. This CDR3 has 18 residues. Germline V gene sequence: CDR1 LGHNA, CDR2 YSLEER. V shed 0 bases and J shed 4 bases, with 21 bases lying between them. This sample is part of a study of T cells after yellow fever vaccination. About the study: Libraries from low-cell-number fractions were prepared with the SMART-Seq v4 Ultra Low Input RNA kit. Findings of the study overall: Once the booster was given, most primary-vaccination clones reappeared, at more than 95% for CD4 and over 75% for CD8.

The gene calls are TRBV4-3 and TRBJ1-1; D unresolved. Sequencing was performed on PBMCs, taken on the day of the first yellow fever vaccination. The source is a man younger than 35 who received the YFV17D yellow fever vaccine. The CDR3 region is CASSQDIPLAISRTEAFF. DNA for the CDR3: TGCGCCAGCAGCCAAGATATCCCCTTAGCGATATCGCGCACTGAAGCTTTCTTT.